The next 9 T cell receptor beta chains were all read from a single sample in a study of T cells in Graves' hyperthyroidism and ophthalmopathy. RNA transcripts were the template for amplifying TCR beta CDR3 regions. First-round RT-PCR of the TCR CDR3 relied on the HTBI primer set. TCRdb reanalysed the multiplex PCR reads using MiXCR and keeps one entry per CDR3 protein. The sample consists of roughly 290,000 distinct CDR3 sequences, 15% to 20% of them appearing once. Sequenced: blood. The source is a woman between 55 and 75 years old with Graves' ophthalmopathy.

The chain employs TRBV19 and TRBJ2-1; TRBD2 matches at 11 bases. CDR1 and CDR2 from the germline V gene are LNHDA and SQIVND (reference sequence). The CDR3 is 15 amino acids. Unmatched junction bases numbered 8, after V lost 6 bases and J lost 7 bases. CDR3 bases: TGTGCCAGTAGGACCTCGGCTAGCGGGAGGAATGAGCAGTTCTTC. Translated: CASRTSASGRNEQFF.

The chain couples TRBV18 to TRBJ2-3; 8 positions agree with TRBD2. The CDR3 is 17 residues long. The germline gives CDR1 KGHSH, CDR2 LQKENI. Unmatched junction bases numbered 21, after V lost 10 bases and J lost 6 bases. Here the CDR3 reads CATSRPRRGALSDTQYF. The DNA of the CDR3 is TGTGCCACCTCCCGACCCCGGCGGGGGGCTCTATCTGATACGCAGTATTTT.

There are many counts of this clonotype. The chain joins TRBV11-3 to TRBJ2-5; tentatively, D is TRBD1 (5 bases). The CDR3 sequence is 15 residues long. Germline CDR1 is SGHNT and CDR2 is YENEEA. The V end was cut by 1 base, the J end by 3 bases, with 12 bases between. This chain's CDR3 is CASSLGDRYEETQYF. For the CDR3, the DNA is TGTGCCAGCAGCTTAGGCGACAGATATGAAGAGACCCAGTACTTC. Using reference TRBV11-3 and TRBJ2-5 for the parts outside the CDR3, the full variable domain is EAGVVQSPRYKIIEKKQPVAFWCNPISGHNTLYWYLQNLGQGPELLIRYENEEAVDDSQLPKDRFSAERLKGVDSTLKIQPAELGDSAVYLCASSLGDRYEETQYFGPGTRLLVL.

This clonotype appeared many times. The chain combines TRBV28 with TRBJ2-1; D gene unclear. The V end was cut by 4 bases, the J end by 6 bases, with 19 bases between. The CDR3 is made up of 16 amino acids. From germline, CDR1 is MDHEN and CDR2 SYDVKM. CDR3 region: CASSSAGRRNLNEQFF. In DNA, the CDR3 is TGTGCCAGCAGTTCGGCCGGGCGCCGGAACCTCAATGAGCAGTTCTTC.

The table lists this clonotype with a few counts. The chain couples TRBV4-3 to TRBJ1-4, with D unclear. Germline V gene sequence: CDR1 LGHNA, CDR2 YSLEER. The CDR3 loop spans 11 amino acids. V shed 1 base and J shed 8 bases, with 2 bases lying between them. The CDR3 DNA is TGCGCCAGCAGCCAAGGGGAAAAACTGTTTTTT. Translated: CASSQGEKLFF.

The chain has TRBV7-2 and TRBJ1-5; no clear D. Germline loops: CDR1 SGHTA, CDR2 FQGNSA. This CDR3 spans 13 amino acids. The germline V and J ends were trimmed by 1 base and 6 bases, with 7 bases remaining between them. In nucleotides, the CDR3 is TGTGCCAGCAGCTTAGGATTGGGTCAGCCCCAGCATTTT. It translates to CASSLGLGQPQHF.

The V gene is TRBV6-1, the J gene TRBJ2-7, with a possible D match to TRBD1 (5 bases). Trimming shortened V by 9 bases and J by 5 bases, and 20 bases separated the two germline ends. The V gene's germline CDR1 is MNHNS and CDR2 SASEGT. This CDR3 spans 14 amino acids. CDR3 loop: CASQGSPTADEQYF. The CDR3 coding sequence is TGTGCCAGTCAGGGATCCCCTACCGCGGACGAGCAGTACTTC.

This clonotype has at least ten counts. V and J are TRBV6-2 or TRBV6-3 and TRBJ1-2; 8 positions match TRBD1. The CDR3 has 12 amino acids. Germline CDR1 and CDR2: MNHEY and SVGEGT. V was pared by 8 bases and J by 5 bases, with 4 bases of the junction left unmatched. CDR3 sequence (DNA): TGTGCCAGCGACAGGGGTTCATATGGCTACACCTTC. Its protein product is CASDRGSYGYTF.

This clonotype showed up many times. V and J are TRBV7-9 and TRBJ1-2; D call uncertain. The CDR3 has 12 amino acids. Trimming stripped 5 bases from V and 8 bases from J, with 12 bases between. The germline V gene encodes CDR1 SEHNR and CDR2 FQNEAQ (reference sequence). CDR3 nucleotides: TGTGCCAGCAGCCTTCAGTCCCGGGGCTACACCTTC. It translates to CASSLQSRGYTF.